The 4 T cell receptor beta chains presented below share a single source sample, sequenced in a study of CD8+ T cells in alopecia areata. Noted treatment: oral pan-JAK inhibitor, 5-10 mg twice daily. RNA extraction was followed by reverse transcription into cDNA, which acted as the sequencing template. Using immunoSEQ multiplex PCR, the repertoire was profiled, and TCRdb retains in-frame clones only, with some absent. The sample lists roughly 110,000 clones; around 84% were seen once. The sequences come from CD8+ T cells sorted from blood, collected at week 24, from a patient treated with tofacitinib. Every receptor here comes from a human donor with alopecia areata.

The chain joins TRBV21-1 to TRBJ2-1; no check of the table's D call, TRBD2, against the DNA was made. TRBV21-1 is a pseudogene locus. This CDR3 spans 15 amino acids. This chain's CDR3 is CASKGGVPLGNEQFF. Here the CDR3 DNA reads TGTGCCAGCAAGGGGGGGGTCCCTTTGGGCAATGAGCAGTTCTTC.

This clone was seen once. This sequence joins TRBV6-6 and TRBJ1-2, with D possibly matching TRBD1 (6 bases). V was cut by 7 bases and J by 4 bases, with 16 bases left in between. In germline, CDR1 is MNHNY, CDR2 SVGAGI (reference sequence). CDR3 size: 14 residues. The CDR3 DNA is TGTGCCAGCACCCAGGGGTCCTCGGGCTATGGCTACACCTTC. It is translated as CASTQGSSGYGYTF.

CDR3 residues: CSVHPGGPFDGYTF. The CDR3 DNA is TGCAGCGTCCACCCGGGGGGGCCTTTTGATGGCTACACCTTC. V and J are TRBV29-1 and TRBJ1-2, with a possible D match to TRBD1 (6 bases). The CDR3 extends over 14 amino acids. Trimming shortened V by 6 bases and J by 6 bases, and 20 bases separated the two germline ends. The germline V gene has CDR1 SQVTM and CDR2 ANQGSEA.

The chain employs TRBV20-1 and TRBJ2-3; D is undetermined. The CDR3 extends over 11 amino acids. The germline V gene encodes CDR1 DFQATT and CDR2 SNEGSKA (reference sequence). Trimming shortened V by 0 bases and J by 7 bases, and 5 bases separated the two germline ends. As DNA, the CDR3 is TGCAGTGCTAGAGATCGGTATACGCAGTATTTT. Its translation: CSARDRYTQYF.